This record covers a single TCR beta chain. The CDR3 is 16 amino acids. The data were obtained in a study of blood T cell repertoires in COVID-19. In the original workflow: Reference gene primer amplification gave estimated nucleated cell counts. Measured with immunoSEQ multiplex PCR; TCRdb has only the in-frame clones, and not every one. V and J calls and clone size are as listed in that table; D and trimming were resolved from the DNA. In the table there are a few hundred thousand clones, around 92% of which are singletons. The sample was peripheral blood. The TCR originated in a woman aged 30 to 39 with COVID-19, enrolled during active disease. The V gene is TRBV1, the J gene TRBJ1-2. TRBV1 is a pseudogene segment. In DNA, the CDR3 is TGCACCAGCAGCCAAGATGAAGAGGGAGGGGACTATGGCTACACCTTC. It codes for CTSSQDEEGGDYGYTF.